This TCR beta chain derives from a study of cytomegalovirus exposure and HLA in healthy donors. Turning to the study itself: Earlier sequencing of about 179 million T cells yielded roughly 120 million unique TCR beta sequences.

The study, taken as a whole, reports: Follow-up analysis later connected one missense variant in DCLRE1C with trimming of TCR beta V- and J-genes. In vitro work confirmed that three CMV-associated chains recognize CMV antigens. In a later analysis, CMV-associated beta chains were mostly HLA-associated, it appeared.

Turning to this clone: As yet, its antigen is unknown. An end of the junction differs from the germline gene, which may be a read error.

Germline CDR1 reads SGHAT; CDR2 reads FQDESV (reference sequence). CDR3 size: 14 residues. The primer mix had 60 Vbeta and 13 Jbeta primers. Profiled with immunoSEQ multiplex PCR; TCRdb holds only in-frame clones, not every one. This sample has approximately 170,000 clones, with just under 80% found just once. Source material: PBMCs. The chain carries TRBV11-1 and TRBJ1-2, with a weak D call TRBD1 (5 bases). This receptor was obtained from a woman aged 40 to 55 in good health and CMV-seropositive. The CDR3 here is CVSKNQGVDYGYTF. In nucleotides, the CDR3 is TGTGTCAGCAAAAATCAGGGTGTTGACTATGGCTACACCTTC. The variable domain in full, completed from reference TRBV11-1 and TRBJ1-2, reads EAEVAQSPRYKITEKSQAVAFWCDPISGHATLYWYRQILGQGPELLVQFQDESVVDDSQLPKDRFSAERLKGVDSTLKIQPAELGDSAMYLCVSKNQGVDYGYTFGSGTRLTVV.